This passage covers 5 T cell receptor beta chains from one sample sequenced in a study of CD8 T cells in ankylosing spondylitis. TCRdb re-derived calls from the 5' RACE reads in MiXCR, one entry per CDR3 protein. This table holds about 320,000 distinct CDR3 sequences, around a tenth found once. The sample comprised blood, either unsorted or a sorted T cell fraction (not recorded which). Source of these receptors: a female donor with ankylosing spondylitis or in good health (not recorded which).

The chain links TRBV5-1 to TRBJ1-1; D uncertain. Trimming stripped 4 bases from V and 4 bases from J, with 11 bases between. The CDR3 spans 13 residues. Germline CDR1 and CDR2: SGHRS and YFSETQ. The chain's CDR3 is CASSPYSSTEAFF. The CDR3, as DNA: TGCGCCAGCAGCCCGTACTCCTCCACTGAAGCTTTCTTT.

The table lists this clonotype with a few counts. The DNA of the CDR3 is TGTGCCAGTAATAACAGGGACCTATACAATGAGCAGTTCTTC. It encodes CASNNRDLYNEQFF. The chain is built from TRBV19 and TRBJ2-1, with a tentative D call TRBD1 (6 bases). Trimming took 7 bases from V and 4 from J, leaving 14 bases between them. The germline CDR1 and CDR2 sequences are LNHDA and SQIVND (reference sequence). The CDR3 covers 14 residues.

This clonotype occurred many times. The CDR3 DNA follows: TGTGCCAGCAGTTTCGACAGGGGGCAGTACAATGAGCAGTTCTTC. It specifies CASSFDRGQYNEQFF. The chain has TRBV12-3 or TRBV12-4 and TRBJ2-1; 10 nucleotides agree with TRBD1. The CDR3 has 15 residues. The V and J ends lost 3 bases and 4 bases, in that order; junction bases with no gene match: 3.

This clonotype was counted at least ten times. Because it lacks the conserved phenylalanine or tryptophan at the end, this CDR3 is likely a read error. The rearrangement uses TRBV29-1 and TRBJ2-4; no clear D gene. The germline V gene encodes CDR1 SQVTM and CDR2 ANQGSEA. There are 13 residues in the CDR3. The V end lost 6 bases, the J end lost 0 bases, and 9 bases lay between the germline ends. CDR3 loop: CSVSGLAKNIQYS. CDR3 DNA: TGCAGCGTGTCCGGCCTAGCCAAAAACATTCAGTACTCC.

Remarks on this clonotype: A much larger clone is a single base away; this may be a read error. V usage is TRBV27 and J usage is TRBJ2-2, with a weak D call TRBD1 (5 bases). The CDR3 is 17 amino acids. Germline CDR1 MNHEY, CDR2 SMNVEV (reference sequence). The V end was cut by 6 bases, the J end by 3 bases, with 20 bases between. CDR3 sequence (DNA): TGTGCCAGCAGACTCATAACAGCCCTGGGGCACACCGGGGAGCTGTTTTTT. This translates into CASRLITALGHTGELFF.